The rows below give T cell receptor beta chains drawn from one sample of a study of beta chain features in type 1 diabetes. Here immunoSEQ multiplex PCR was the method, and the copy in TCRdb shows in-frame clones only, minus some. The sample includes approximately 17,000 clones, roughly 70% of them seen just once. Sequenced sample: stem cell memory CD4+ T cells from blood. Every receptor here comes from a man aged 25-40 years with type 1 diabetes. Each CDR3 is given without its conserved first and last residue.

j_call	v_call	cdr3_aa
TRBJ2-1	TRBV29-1	SVNRGSYNEQF
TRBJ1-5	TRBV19	ASSSAGETGQPQH
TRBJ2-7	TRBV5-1	ASRPRQLSYEQY
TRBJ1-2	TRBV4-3	ASSQARDRLYGYT
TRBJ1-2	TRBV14	ASSQDIRGYT
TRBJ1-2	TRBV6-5	ASSYGGRAGYT
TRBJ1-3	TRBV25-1	ASSEMSGTGIGNTIY
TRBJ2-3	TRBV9	ASSVAGGNTDTQY
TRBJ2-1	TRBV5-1	ASSLGSVNEQF
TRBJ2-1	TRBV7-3	ASSRGSYNEQF
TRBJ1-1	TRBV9	ASSGDGQNTEAF
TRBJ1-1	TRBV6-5	ASSSFLSEAF
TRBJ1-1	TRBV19	ASKVTGTGNTEAF
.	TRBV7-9	ASSSTRNYEQY
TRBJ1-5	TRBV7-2	ASSLLASSNQPQH
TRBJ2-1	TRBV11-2	ASSPGTGNEQF
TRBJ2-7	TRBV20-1	SAQGGTEQY
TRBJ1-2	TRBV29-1	SVAQGQGSYGYT
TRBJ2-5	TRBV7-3	ASSRSERVGTQY
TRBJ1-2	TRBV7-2	ASSEPGQGVSGYT
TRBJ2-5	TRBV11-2	ASTSRETQY
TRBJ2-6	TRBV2	ASNMAGSGANVLT
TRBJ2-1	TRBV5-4	ASSLGTSRLDEQF
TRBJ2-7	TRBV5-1	ASSLTGFKQY
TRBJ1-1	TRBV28	ASSLYKNAEAF
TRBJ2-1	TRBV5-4	ASSLGSSYNEQF
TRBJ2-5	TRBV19	ASSITDDETQY
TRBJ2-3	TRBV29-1	SGRQGDTDTQY
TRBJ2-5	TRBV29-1	SVGRAGGEETQY
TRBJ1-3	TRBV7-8	ASSLGPGTTGNTIY
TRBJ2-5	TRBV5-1	ASSPSGGLPETQY
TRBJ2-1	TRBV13	ASSLLAGGRVGWNEQF
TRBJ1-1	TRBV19	ASSDRHLRNTEAF
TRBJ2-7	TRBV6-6	ASTPAGDKQY
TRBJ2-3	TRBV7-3	ASSPGTDTQY
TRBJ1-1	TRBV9	ASSSTPNTEAF
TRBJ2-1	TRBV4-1	ASSQDLRAGGGFYNEQF
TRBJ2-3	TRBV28	ASSVSTDTQY
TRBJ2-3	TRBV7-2	ASSLGRGRSGYDTQY
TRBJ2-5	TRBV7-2	ASSLVLRGQEETQY
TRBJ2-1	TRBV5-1	ASMGGGALPGNEQF
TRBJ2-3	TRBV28	ASSRGGSTDTQY
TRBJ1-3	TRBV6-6	ASSSPGGYGNTIY
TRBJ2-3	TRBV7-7	ASCLGTGVGDTQY
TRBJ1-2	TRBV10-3	AISETDYGYT
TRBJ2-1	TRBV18	ASSPPEYNEQF
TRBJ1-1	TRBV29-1	SGRHLNTEAF
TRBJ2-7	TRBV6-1	ASSEGGGSPREQY
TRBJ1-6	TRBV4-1	ASSQDRVDYNSPLH
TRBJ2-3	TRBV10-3	AISEERGDTQY